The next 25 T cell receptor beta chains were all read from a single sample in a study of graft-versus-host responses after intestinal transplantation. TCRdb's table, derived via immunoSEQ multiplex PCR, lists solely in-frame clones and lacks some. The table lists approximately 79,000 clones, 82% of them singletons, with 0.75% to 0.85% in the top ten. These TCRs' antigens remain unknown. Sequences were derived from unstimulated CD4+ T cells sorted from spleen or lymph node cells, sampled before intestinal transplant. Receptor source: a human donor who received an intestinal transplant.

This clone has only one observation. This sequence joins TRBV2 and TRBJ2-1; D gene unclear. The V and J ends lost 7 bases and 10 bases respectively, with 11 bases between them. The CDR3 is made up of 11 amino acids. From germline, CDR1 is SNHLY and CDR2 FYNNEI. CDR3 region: CASTKVVEQFF. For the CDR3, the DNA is TGTGCCAGCACTAAAGTGGTAGAGCAGTTCTTC.

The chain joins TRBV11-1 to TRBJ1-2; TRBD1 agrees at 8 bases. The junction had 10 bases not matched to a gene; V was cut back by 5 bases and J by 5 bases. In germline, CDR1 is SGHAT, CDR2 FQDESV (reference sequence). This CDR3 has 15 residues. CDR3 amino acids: CASSRGTGPSYGYTF. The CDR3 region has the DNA TGTGCCAGCAGCCGAGGGACAGGCCCTTCGTATGGCTACACCTTC.

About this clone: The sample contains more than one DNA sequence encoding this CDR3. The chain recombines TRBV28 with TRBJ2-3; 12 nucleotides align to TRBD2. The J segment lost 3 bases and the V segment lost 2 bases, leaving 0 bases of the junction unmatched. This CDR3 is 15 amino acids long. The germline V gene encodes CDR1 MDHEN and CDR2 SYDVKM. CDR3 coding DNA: TGTGCCAGCAGTTTAACTAGCGGGAGGACAGATACGCAGTATTTT. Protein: CASSLTSGRTDTQYF.

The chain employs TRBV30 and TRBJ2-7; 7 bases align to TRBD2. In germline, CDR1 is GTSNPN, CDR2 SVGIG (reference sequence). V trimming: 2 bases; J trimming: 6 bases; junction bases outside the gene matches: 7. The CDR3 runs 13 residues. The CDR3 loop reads CAWSTFGGGEQYF. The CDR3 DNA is TGTGCCTGGAGTACCTTCGGCGGGGGCGAGCAGTACTTC.

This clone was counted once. CDR3 sequence (DNA): TGTGCCAGCAGCCCGACAGGGAGGGAGACCCAGTACTTC. Amino acid sequence: CASSPTGRETQYF. J is TRBJ2-5 and V is TRBV7-9, with D tentatively TRBD1 (7 bases). The V gene's germline CDR1 is SEHNR and CDR2 FQNEAQ (reference sequence). Trimming shortened V by 5 bases and J by 5 bases, and 12 bases separated the two germline ends. This CDR3 region has 13 residues. Filled out from reference TRBV7-9 and TRBJ2-5, the complete variable domain reads DTGVSQNPRHKITKRGQNVTFRCDPISEHNRLYWYRQTLGQGPEFLTYFQNEAQLEKSRLLSDRFSAERPKGSFSTLEIQRTEQGDSAMYLCASSPTGRETQYFGPGTRLLVL.

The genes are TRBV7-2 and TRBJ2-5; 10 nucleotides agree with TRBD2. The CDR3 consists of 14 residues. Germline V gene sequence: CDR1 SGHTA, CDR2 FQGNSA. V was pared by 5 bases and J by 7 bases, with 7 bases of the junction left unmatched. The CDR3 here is CASSSGGAVGTQYF. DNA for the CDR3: TGTGCCAGCAGCAGCGGGGGGGCGGTGGGGACCCAGTACTTC.

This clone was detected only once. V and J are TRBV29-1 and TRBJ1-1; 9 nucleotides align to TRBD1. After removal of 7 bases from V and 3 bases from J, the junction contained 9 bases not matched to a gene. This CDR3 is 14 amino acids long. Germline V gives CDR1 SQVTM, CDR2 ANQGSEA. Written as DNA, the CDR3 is TGCAGCGCCCAGGGACAGGGCGGTGACACTGAAGCTTTCTTT. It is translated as CSAQGQGGDTEAFF.

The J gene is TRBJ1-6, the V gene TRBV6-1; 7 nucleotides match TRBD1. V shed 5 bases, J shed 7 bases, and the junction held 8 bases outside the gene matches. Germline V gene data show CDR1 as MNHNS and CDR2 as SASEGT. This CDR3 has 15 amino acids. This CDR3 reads CASSTLRGENSPLHF. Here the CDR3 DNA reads TGTGCCAGCAGTACACTCAGGGGGGAAAATTCACCCCTCCACTTT.

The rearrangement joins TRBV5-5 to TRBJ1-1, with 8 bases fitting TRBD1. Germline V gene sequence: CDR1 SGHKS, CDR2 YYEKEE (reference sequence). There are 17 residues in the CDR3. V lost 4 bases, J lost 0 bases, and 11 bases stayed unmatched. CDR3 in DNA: TGTGCCAGCAGCCTGGAGGGCCGGACAGGGTTGAACACTGAAGCTTTCTTT. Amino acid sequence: CASSLEGRTGLNTEAFF.

Written as DNA, the CDR3 is TGTGCCAGCAGGCCCCCGACAGCTGGGTCGAGCCCCTACGAGCAGTACTTC. Protein sequence: CASRPPTAGSSPYEQYF. The chain joins TRBV6-7 to TRBJ2-7, with a tentative D call TRBD1 (5 bases). TRBV6-7 qualifies as an ORF whose function is uncertain. Trimming removed 6 bases at V and 2 bases at J, with 23 bases between. The CDR3 is 17 residues long.

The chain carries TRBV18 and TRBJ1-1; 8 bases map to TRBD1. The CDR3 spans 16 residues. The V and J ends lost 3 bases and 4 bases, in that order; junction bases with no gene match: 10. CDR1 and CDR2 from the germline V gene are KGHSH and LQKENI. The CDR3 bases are TGTGCCAGCTCACCTAATGGACAGGGAGCAAGCACTGAAGCTTTCTTT. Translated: CASSPNGQGASTEAFF.

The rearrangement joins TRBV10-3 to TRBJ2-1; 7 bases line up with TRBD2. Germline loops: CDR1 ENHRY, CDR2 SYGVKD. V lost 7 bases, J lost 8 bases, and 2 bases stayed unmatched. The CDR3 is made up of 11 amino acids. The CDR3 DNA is TGTGCCATCACCGCGGGAGATGAGCAGTTCTTC. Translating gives CAITAGDEQFF.

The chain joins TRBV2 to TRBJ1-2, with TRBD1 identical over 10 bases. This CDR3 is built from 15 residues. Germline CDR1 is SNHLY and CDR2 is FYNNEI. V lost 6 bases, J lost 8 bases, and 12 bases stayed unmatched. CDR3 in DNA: TGTGCCAGCAGGAGGGACAGGGGCGTGGGGGGGGGCTACACCTTC. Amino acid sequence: CASRRDRGVGGGYTF.

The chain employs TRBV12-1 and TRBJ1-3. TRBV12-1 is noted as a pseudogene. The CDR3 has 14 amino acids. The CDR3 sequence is CASSSRGLGNTIYF. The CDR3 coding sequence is TGTGCCAGCAGCTCCCGCGGCCTGGGAAACACCATATATTTT.

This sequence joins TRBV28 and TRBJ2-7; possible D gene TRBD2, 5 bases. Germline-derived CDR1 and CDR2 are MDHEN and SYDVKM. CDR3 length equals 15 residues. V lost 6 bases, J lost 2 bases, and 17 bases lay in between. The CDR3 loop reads CASRADNYPTYEQYF. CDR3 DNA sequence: TGTGCCAGCAGAGCGGATAACTATCCTACCTACGAGCAGTACTTC.

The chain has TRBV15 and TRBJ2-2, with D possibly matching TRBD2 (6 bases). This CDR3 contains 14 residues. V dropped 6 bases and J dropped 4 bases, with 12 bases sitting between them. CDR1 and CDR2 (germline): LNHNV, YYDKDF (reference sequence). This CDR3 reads CATSNSGATGELFF. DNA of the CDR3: TGTGCCACCAGTAATAGCGGAGCCACCGGGGAGCTGTTTTTT.

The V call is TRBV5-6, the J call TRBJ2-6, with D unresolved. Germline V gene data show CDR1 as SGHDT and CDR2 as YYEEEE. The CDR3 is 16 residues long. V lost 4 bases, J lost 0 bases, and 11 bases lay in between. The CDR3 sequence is CASSNRVLSGANVLTF. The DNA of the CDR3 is TGTGCCAGCAGCAACCGCGTACTCTCTGGGGCCAACGTCCTGACTTTC.

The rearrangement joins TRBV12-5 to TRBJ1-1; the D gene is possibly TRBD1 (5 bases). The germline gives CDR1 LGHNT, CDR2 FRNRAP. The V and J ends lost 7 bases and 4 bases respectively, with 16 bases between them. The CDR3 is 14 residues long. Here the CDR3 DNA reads TGTGCTAGTGCCCCTCAGGGTCTTCTCACTGAAGCTTTCTTT. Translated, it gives CASAPQGLLTEAFF.

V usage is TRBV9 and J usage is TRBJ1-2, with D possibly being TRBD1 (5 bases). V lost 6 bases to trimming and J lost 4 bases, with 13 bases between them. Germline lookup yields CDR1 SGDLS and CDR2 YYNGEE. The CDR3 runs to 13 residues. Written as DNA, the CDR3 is TGTGCCAGCACCCAAGCCGGGGGCTATGGCTACACCTTC. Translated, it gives CASTQAGGYGYTF. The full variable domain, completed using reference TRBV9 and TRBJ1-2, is DSGVTQTPKHLITATGQRVTLRCSPRSGDLSVYWYQQSLDQGLQFLIQYYNGEERAKGNILERFSAQQFPDLHSELNLSSLELGDSALYFCASTQAGGYGYTFGSGTRLTVV.

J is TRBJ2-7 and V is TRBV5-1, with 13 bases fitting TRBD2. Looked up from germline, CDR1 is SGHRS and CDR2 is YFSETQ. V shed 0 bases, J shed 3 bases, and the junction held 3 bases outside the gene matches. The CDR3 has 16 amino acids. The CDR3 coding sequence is TGCGCCAGCAGCTTGGCACTAGCGGGAGGGGGCTACGAGCAGTACTTC. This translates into CASSLALAGGGYEQYF. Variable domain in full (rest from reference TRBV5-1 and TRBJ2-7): KAGVTQTPRYLIKTRGQQVTLSCSPISGHRSVSWYQQTPGQGLQFLFEYFSETQRNKGNFPGRFSGRQFSNSRSEMNVSTLELGDSALYLCASSLALAGGGYEQYFGPGTRLTVT.

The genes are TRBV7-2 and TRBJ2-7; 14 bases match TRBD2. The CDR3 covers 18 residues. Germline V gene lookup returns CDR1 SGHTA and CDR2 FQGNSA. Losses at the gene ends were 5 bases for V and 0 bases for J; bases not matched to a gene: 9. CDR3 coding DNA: TGTGCCAGCAGCCTTCGGACTAGCGGGGGGCGTAGCTCCTACGAGCAGTACTTC. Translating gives CASSLRTSGGRSSYEQYF.

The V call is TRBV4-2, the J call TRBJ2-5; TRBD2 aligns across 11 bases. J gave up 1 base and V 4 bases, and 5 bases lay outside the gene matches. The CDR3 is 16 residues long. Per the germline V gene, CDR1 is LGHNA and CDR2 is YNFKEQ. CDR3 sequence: CASSPGTSGFQETQYF. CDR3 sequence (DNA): TGTGCCAGCAGCCCCGGGACTAGCGGCTTCCAAGAGACCCAGTACTTC.

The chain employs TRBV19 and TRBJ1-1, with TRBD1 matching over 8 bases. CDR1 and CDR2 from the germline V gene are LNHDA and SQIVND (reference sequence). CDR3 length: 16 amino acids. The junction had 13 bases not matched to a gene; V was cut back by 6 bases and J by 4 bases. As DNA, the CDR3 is TGTGCCAGTAGCCATTACCTAGGACAGGGAAGCACTGAAGCTTTCTTT. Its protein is CASSHYLGQGSTEAFF.

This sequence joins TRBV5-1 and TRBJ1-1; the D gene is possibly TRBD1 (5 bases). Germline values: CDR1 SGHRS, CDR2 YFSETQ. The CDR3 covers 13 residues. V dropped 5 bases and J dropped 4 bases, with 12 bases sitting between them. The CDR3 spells CASRYLGGTEAFF. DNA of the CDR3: TGCGCCAGCAGATATCTGGGGGGCACTGAAGCTTTCTTT.

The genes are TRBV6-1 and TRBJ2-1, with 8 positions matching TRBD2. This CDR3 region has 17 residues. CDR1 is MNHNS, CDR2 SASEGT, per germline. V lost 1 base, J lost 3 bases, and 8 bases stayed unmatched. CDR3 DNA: TGTGCCAGCAGTGAAGTGCCGGGACTAGTGGGCTACAATGAGCAGTTCTTC. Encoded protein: CASSEVPGLVGYNEQFF.